These 5 T cell receptor beta chains share one sample of origin, sequenced in a study of shared clonotypes between healthy human individuals. The protocol was immunoSEQ multiplex PCR, while the TCRdb copy is restricted to in-frame clones and leaves out a portion. The table includes about 690,000 clones, about 92% detected once. The sequencing input was memory CD8+ T cells from PBMCs. Specified subset: CD45RO+ cells pooled with CCR7-negative TemRA cells. These receptors came from a man aged 18 to 29 in good health. Some clones in this sample may be carry-over from other donors' samples.

This clone has just one count. The chain links TRBV27 to TRBJ2-7, with 9 bases that match TRBD2. In germline, CDR1 is MNHEY, CDR2 SMNVEV (reference sequence). Losses at the gene ends were 6 bases for V and 2 bases for J; bases not matched to a gene: 5. This CDR3 has 14 amino acids. Written as DNA, the CDR3 is TGTGCCAGCAGGGTAGCGGGAGTCACCTACGAGCAGTACTTC. The encoded protein is CASRVAGVTYEQYF.

The chain has TRBV6-4 and TRBJ2-3; perhaps TRBD1 as D (6 bases). The CDR3 covers 15 residues. Germline CDR1 is MRHNA and CDR2 is SNTAGT. V lost 5 bases and J 2 bases, leaving 14 bases between the germline ends. This CDR3 reads CASSPGAGNTDTQYF. The CDR3 nucleotides are TGTGCCAGCAGTCCAGGGGCGGGTAACACAGATACGCAGTATTTT.

J is TRBJ1-5 and V is TRBV19; D might be TRBD1 (5 bases). CDR3 length equals 15 residues. V dropped 7 bases and J dropped 2 bases, with 15 bases sitting between them. CDR1 and CDR2 from the germline V gene are LNHDA and SQIVND (reference sequence). CDR3: CASTGWDGGNQPQHF. The CDR3 DNA sequence: TGTGCCAGTACTGGGTGGGACGGAGGCAATCAGCCCCAGCATTTT. The complete variable domain, with remaining parts taken from reference TRBV19 and TRBJ1-5, reads DGGITQSPKYLFRKEGQNVTLSCEQNLNHDAMYWYRQDPGQGLRLIYYSQIVNDFQKGDIAEGYSVSREKKESFPLTVTSAQKNPTAFYLCASTGWDGGNQPQHFGDGTRLSIL.

The rearrangement joins TRBV27 to TRBJ2-3; 10 nucleotides line up with TRBD2. The CDR3 has 15 residues. Germline-derived CDR1 and CDR2 are MNHEY and SMNVEV (reference sequence). V lost 5 bases to trimming and J lost 4 bases; unmatched junction nucleotides: 6. The DNA for the CDR3 is TGTGCCAGCAGTCGCCTAGCGGGAGACCCAGATACGCAGTATTTT. It codes for CASSRLAGDPDTQYF.

The chain combines TRBV19 with TRBJ2-3, with TRBD2 as a possible D gene (5 bases). CDR1 and CDR2 (germline): LNHDA, SQIVND (reference sequence). CDR3 length equals 15 residues. V was cut by 5 bases and J by 2 bases, with 14 bases left in between. In DNA form, the CDR3 reads TGTGCCAGTAGTGCCGCAGCGGACCACACAGATACGCAGTATTTT. Translation: CASSAAADHTDTQYF. The variable domain in full, with the rest retrieved from reference TRBV19 and TRBJ2-3, is DGGITQSPKYLFRKEGQNVTLSCEQNLNHDAMYWYRQDPGQGLRLIYYSQIVNDFQKGDIAEGYSVSREKKESFPLTVTSAQKNPTAFYLCASSAAADHTDTQYFGPGTRLTVL.